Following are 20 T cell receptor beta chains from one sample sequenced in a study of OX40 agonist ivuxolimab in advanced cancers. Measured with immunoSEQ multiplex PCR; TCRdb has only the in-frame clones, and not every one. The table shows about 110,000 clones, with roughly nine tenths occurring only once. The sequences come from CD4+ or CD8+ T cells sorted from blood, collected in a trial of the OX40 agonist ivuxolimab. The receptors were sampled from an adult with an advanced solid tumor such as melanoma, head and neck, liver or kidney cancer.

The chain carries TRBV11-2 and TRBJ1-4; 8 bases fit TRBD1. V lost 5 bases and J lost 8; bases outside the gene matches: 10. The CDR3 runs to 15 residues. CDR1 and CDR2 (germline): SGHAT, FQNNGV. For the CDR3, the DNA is TGTGCCAGCAGCGCGACGACAGGGGCGAGGGAAAAACTGTTTTTT. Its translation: CASSATTGAREKLFF. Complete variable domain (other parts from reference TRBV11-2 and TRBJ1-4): EAGVAQSPRYKIIEKRQSVAFWCNPISGHATLYWYQQILGQGPKLLIQFQNNGVVDDSQLPKDRFSAERLKGVDSTLKIQPAKLEDSAVYLCASSATTGAREKLFFGSGTQLSVL.

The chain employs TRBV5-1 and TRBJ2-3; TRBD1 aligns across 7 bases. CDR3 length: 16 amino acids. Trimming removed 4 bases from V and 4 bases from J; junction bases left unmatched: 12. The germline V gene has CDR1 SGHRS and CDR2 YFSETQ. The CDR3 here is CASSARGQEPSDTQYF. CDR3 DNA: TGCGCCAGCAGCGCCCGCGGACAGGAGCCCTCAGATACGCAGTATTTT.

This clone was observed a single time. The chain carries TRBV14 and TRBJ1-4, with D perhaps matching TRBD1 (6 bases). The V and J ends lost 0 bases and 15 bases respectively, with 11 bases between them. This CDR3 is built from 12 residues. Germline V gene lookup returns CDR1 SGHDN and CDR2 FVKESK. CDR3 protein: CASSQERTVMFF. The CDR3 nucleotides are TGTGCCAGCAGCCAAGAAAGGACAGTGATGTTTTTT.

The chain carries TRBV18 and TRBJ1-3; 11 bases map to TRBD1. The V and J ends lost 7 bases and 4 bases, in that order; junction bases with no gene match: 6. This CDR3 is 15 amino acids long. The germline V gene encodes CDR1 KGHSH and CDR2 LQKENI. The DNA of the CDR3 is TGTGCCAGCTACGGACAGGGGGCAGCGGGAAACACCATATATTTT. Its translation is CASYGQGAAGNTIYF.

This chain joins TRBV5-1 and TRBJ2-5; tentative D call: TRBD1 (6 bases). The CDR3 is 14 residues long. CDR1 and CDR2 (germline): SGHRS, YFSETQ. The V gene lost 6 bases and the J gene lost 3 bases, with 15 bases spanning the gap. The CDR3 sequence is CASMRIEGEETQYF. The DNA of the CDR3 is TGCGCCAGCATGAGGATCGAGGGGGAAGAGACCCAGTACTTC.

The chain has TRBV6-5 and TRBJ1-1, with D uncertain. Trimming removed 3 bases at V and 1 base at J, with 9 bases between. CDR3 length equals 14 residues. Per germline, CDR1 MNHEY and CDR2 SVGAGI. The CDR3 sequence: CASSYGPRNTEAFF. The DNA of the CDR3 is TGTGCCAGCAGTTATGGCCCCCGGAACACTGAAGCTTTCTTT.

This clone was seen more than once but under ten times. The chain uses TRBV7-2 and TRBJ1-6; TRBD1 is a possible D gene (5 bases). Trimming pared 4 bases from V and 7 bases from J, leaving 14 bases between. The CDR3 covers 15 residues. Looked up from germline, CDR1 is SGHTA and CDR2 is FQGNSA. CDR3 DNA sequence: TGTGCCAGCAGCTCCCAGGGTCGGGGAAATTCACCCCTCCACTTT. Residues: CASSSQGRGNSPLHF.

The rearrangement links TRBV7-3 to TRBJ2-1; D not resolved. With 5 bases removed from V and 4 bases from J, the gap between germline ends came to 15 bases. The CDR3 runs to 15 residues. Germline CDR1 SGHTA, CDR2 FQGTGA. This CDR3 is CASSRAAVEYNEQFF. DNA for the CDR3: TGTGCCAGCAGCAGGGCGGCCGTGGAGTACAATGAGCAGTTCTTC.

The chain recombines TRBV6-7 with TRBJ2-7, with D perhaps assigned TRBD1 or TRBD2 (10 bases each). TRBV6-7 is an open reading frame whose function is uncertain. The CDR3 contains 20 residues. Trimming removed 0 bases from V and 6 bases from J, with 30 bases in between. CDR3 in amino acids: CASSYSGDRGHTSGAVEQYF. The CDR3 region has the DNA TGTGCCAGCAGTTACTCAGGAGACAGGGGGCACACTAGCGGGGCGGTCGAGCAGTACTTC.

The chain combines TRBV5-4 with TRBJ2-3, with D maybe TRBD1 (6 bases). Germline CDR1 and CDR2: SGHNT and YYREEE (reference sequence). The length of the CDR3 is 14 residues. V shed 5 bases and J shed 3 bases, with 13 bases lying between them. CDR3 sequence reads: CASSFPGATDTQYF. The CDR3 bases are TGTGCCAGCAGTTTTCCAGGGGCAACAGATACGCAGTATTTT. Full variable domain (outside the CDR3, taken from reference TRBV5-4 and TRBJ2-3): ETGVTQSPTHLIKTRGQQVTLRCSSQSGHNTVSWYQQALGQGPQFIFQYYREEENGRGNFPPRFSGLQFPNYSSELNVNALELDDSALYLCASSFPGATDTQYFGPGTRLTVL.

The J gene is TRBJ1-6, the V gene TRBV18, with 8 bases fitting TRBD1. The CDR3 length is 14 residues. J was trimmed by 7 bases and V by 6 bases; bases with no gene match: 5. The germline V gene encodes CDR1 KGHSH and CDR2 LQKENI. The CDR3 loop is CASSRTGKNSPLHF. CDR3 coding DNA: TGTGCCAGCTCGAGGACAGGGAAGAATTCACCCCTCCACTTT.

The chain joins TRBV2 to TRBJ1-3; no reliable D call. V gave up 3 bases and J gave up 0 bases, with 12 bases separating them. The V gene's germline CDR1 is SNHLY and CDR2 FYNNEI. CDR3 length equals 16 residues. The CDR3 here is CASSELTSRSGNTIYF. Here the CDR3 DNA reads TGTGCCAGCAGTGAGCTGACAAGCCGCTCTGGAAACACCATATATTTT.

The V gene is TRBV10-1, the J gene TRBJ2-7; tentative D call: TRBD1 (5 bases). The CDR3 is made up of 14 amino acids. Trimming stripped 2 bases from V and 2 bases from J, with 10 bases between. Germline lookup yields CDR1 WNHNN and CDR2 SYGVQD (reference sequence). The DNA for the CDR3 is TGCGCCAGCAGTGAGACAGGTAGTACCTACGAGCAGTACTTC. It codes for CASSETGSTYEQYF.

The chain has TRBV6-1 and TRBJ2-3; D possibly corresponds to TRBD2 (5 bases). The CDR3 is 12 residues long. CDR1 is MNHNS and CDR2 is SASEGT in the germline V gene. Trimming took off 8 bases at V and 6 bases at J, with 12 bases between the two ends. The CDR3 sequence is CASAARGDTQYF. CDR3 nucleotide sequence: TGTGCCAGCGCGGCGCGAGGGGATACGCAGTATTTT.

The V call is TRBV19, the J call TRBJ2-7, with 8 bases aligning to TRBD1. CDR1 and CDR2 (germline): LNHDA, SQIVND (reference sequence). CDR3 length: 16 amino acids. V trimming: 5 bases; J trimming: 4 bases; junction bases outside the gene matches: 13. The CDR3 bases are TGTGCCAGTAGTTCTCCAGGAGGGACAGGAGGTTACGAGCAGTACTTC. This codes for CASSSPGGTGGYEQYF.

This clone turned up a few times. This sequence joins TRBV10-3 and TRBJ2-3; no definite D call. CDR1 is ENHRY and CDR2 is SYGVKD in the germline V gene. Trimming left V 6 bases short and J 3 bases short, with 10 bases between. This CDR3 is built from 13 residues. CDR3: CAIRPQGTDTQYF. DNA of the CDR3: TGTGCCATCAGGCCCCAAGGGACAGATACGCAGTATTTT.

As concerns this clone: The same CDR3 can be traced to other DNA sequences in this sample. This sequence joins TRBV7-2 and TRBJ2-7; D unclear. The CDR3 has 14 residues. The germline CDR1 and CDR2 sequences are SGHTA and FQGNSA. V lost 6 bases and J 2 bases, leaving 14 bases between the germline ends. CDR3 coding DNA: TGTGCCAGCAGTTTCGACCGTACCACCTACGAGCAGTACTTC. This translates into CASSFDRTTYEQYF.

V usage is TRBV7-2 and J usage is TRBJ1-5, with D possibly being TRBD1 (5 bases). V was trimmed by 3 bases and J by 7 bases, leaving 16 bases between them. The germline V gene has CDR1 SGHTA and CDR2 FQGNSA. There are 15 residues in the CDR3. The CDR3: CASSFGTQGGQPQHF. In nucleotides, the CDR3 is TGTGCCAGCAGCTTCGGGACTCAAGGCGGGCAGCCCCAGCATTTT.

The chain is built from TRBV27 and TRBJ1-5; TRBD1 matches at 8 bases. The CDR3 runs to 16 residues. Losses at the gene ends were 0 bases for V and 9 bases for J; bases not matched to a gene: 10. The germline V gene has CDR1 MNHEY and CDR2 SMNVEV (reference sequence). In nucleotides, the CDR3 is TGTGCCAGCAGTTTATCGTTCGGGACAGGCACTTGGCCCCAGCATTTT. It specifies CASSLSFGTGTWPQHF.

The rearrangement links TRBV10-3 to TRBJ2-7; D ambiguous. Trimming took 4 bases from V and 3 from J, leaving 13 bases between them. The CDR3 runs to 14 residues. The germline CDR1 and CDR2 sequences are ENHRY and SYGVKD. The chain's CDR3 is CAISAPEELYEQYF. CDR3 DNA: TGTGCCATCAGTGCCCCGGAAGAGCTCTACGAGCAGTACTTC.